This TCR beta chain was recovered during a study of blood T cell repertoires in COVID-19. Clones were read by immunoSEQ multiplex PCR, and TCRdb kept only the in-frame ones, dropping some. The sample lists about 180,000 clones, approximately 85% occurring once. After removal of 6 bases from V and 6 bases from J, the junction contained 6 bases not matched to a gene. Per the germline V gene, CDR1 is LGHDT and CDR2 is YNNKEL (reference sequence). The CDR3 runs to 15 residues. This sequence joins TRBV3-1 (or the pseudogene TRBV3-2) and TRBJ2-3; 13 bases line up with TRBD2. Sequenced sample: peripheral blood. This clonotype was obtained from a man between 60 and 70 years old with acute or convalescent COVID-19. The CDR3 region is CASSRLAGGGDTQYF. The CDR3 DNA sequence: TGTGCCAGCAGTCGACTAGCGGGAGGAGGGGATACGCAGTATTTT.